Each of the 8 T cell receptor beta chains below was sequenced from the same sample in a study of post-analysis software for immune sequencing data. Study-wide findings and caveats: The study found TRBV5-6, TRBV5-1 and TRBV20-1 among a few TRBV segments more frequent in patients than controls.

Presence of unique molecular identifiers characterized the TCR beta cDNA libraries. Via MiXCR, TCRdb re-called the PCR reads, giving one row per CDR3 protein. The sample lists hundreds of thousands of distinct CDR3 sequences; 59% were seen once. These receptors have no identified antigens. The sequencing sample was made of blood. Receptors were obtained from a girl aged 2-10 years with multiple sclerosis.

The chain employs TRBV20-1 and TRBJ2-3; D might be TRBD2 (6 bases). Per the germline V gene, CDR1 is DFQATT and CDR2 is SNEGSKA (reference sequence). The CDR3 covers 16 residues. V lost 3 bases to trimming and J lost 0 bases, with 16 bases between them. The CDR3 DNA sequence: TGCAGTGCTAGGAGGGCGGGGACCACTAGCACAGATACGCAGTATTTT. This sequence encodes CSARRAGTTSTDTQYF.

This clonotype came up a few times. The V and J genes are TRBV18 and TRBJ2-5; tentatively, D is TRBD2 (6 bases). The CDR3 is 16 amino acids. CDR1 is KGHSH, CDR2 LQKENI, per germline. Trimming took 0 bases from V and 2 from J, leaving 13 bases between them. The CDR3 sequence: CASSPPGGGLQETQYF. CDR3 sequence (DNA): TGTGCCAGCTCACCACCGGGAGGAGGCCTACAAGAGACCCAGTACTTC.

The rearrangement joins TRBV29-1 to TRBJ2-1, with TRBD2 as a possible D gene (5 bases). V lost 3 bases and J lost 0, with 12 bases in between. The CDR3 is 15 amino acids. CDR1 and CDR2 (germline): SQVTM, ANQGSEA. CDR3 protein: CSVEGEMISYNEQFF. CDR3 coding DNA: TGCAGCGTTGAGGGAGAAATGATCTCCTACAATGAGCAGTTCTTC.

The chain joins TRBV7-9 to TRBJ2-7, with 9 bases lining up with TRBD2. The J call may be wrong; the DNA end is better matched by TRBJ2-5. The CDR3 runs 17 residues. The germline V gene encodes CDR1 SEHNR and CDR2 FQNEAQ (reference sequence). CDR3 DNA: TGTGCCAGCAGCTACCGTAGCGGGAGCCAAGGCGTAGAGACCCAGTACTTC. It encodes CASSYRSGSQGVETQYF.

The DNA of the CDR3 is TGCGCCAGCAGCTTTTCGAGGCGTACAGATACGCAGTATTTT. Its translation is CASSFSRRTDTQYF. This chain connects TRBV5-1 to TRBJ2-3; D uncertain. CDR3 length: 14 residues. From germline, CDR1 is SGHRS and CDR2 YFSETQ. V lost 2 bases to trimming and J lost 3 bases, with 10 bases between them.

The rearrangement uses TRBV27 and TRBJ1-5; D uncertain. The CDR3 runs 16 residues. Trimming left V 8 bases short and J 3 bases short, with 20 bases between. In germline, CDR1 is MNHEY, CDR2 SMNVEV (reference sequence). The CDR3, as DNA: TGTGCCAGCCGACCGAGGGCCGAACTGCCCAATCAGCCCCAGCATTTT. Its translation is CASRPRAELPNQPQHF.

The rearrangement uses TRBV7-2 and TRBJ2-1; tentatively, D is TRBD2 (6 bases). The CDR3 runs to 15 residues. Germline loops: CDR1 SGHTA, CDR2 FQGNSA. Trimming cost V 0 bases and J 9 bases, with 15 bases left between them. The CDR3, as DNA: TGTGCCAGCAGCTTAGCCCGACTAGACCAAGGTGAGCAGTTCTTC. Its protein is CASSLARLDQGEQFF.

CDR3 amino acids: CASSQYQREGRDTQYF. In nucleotides, the CDR3 is TGCGCCAGCAGCCAATACCAGCGGGAGGGCCGCGATACGCAGTATTTT. The rearrangement uses TRBV4-1 and TRBJ2-3; TRBD2 agrees at 10 bases. The ends lost 2 bases at V and 6 bases at J; junction bases unmatched: 8. CDR3 length equals 16 residues. Germline assignment: CDR1 MGHRA and CDR2 YSYEKL.